This T cell receptor beta chain emerged from a study of blood T cells in healthy people across ages. Whole-study findings and limits: Significant beta diversity loss was already apparent by age around 36, declining roughly linearly. PBMCs that were unsorted prevented a conclusive naive versus antigen-experienced comparison.

Primed by a sample-barcoded 5' primer and a J-beta primer mix, a second PCR proceeded for roughly 7 to 12 cycles. Every molecule of cDNA carried a tag from a template-switch adaptor with 12 random nucleotides. TCRdb redid the calling of the 5' RACE reads with MiXCR, one entry per CDR3 protein. The profile shows 1.5 million to 2 million distinct CDR3 sequences, approximately 30% of them singletons. This clonotype has more than one count but fewer than ten. What it binds is not known. The CDR3 is made up of 12 amino acids. Germline assignment: CDR1 MDHEN and CDR2 SYDVKM. V lost 11 bases and J 6 bases, leaving 17 bases between the germline ends.

Sequencing used blood. The chain is built from TRBV28 and TRBJ2-7; possible D gene TRBD2, 6 bases. This sequence was found in a woman aged 30 to 39 in good health. The CDR3 DNA is TGTGCCTATCGGCCCATCGGGGGCGAGCAGTACTTC. Translating gives CAYRPIGGEQYF.